Below, one T cell receptor (beta chain) is given with its context. This entry comes from a study of blood T cell repertoires in COVID-19. About the study: COVID-19 samples, acute and convalescent, were from the United States, Italy and Spain. Sample material is recorded as cDNA or gDNA derived from T cells, B-cell-depleted T cells, or PBMCs.

Trimming removed 8 bases at V and 3 bases at J, with 17 bases between. CDR1 MDHEN and CDR2 SYDVKM come from the germline V gene. The CDR3 consists of 15 residues. Participants came from about 24 US areas, aged about 18 to 95 years. Grouping used clinical history reported by participants in a survey and questionnaire. Only in-frame clones appear in the TCRdb table, and some are missing; sequencing was by immunoSEQ multiplex PCR. The profile shows about 280,000 clones, almost 90% of them singletons. What was sequenced was PBMCs or T cells enriched from blood (not recorded which). The clonotype was recovered from a woman aged 18-29 years with acute COVID-19. V is TRBV28 and J is TRBJ1-5; possibly TRBD1 for D (6 bases). This CDR3 is CASRVEDRHNQPQHF. The CDR3 DNA is TGTGCCAGCCGGGTAGAAGACAGGCACAATCAGCCCCAGCATTTT. The whole variable domain, remainder taken from reference TRBV28 and TRBJ1-5, is DVKVTQSSRYLVKRTGEKVFLECVQDMDHENMFWYRQDPGLGLRLIYFSYDVKMKEKGDIPEGYSVSREKKERFSLILESASTNQTSMYLCASRVEDRHNQPQHFGDGTRLSIL.